The source of this TCR beta chain is a study of T cell responses to AZD1222 COVID-19 vaccine. About the study: Pooling was applied to second doses at about 4 or about 12 weeks. Notes on the study in general: Donors were mostly white British, more females; clonal diversity possibly underestimated. Only a handful of AZD1222 recipients were seropositive at baseline. Repertoires in all cases were sampled only once the peak T cell response had passed.

This clone was picked up one time. Its antigen is unknown. The germline gene is not matched at one end of the junction; a read error may be the cause. The assay was immunoSEQ multiplex PCR, and TCRdb's table has in-frame clones only and misses some. The sample carries 130,000 to 150,000 clones, 80% to 90% recorded once. CDR1 is MNHEY and CDR2 is SMNVEV in the germline V gene (reference sequence). The CDR3 extends over 15 amino acids. J is TRBJ2-1 and V is TRBV27, with TRBD2 as a possible D gene (7 bases). The sample here was peripheral blood, taken on day 0 of AZD1222 vaccination. The receptor was derived from an adult in good health. The CDR3 sequence is CASRYAGAPYNEQLF. CDR3 bases: TGTGCCAGCAGATACGCGGGGGCCCCCTACAATGAGCAGCTCTTC.